Following are 29 T cell receptor beta chains from one sample sequenced in a study of blood T cells in healthy people across ages. Alongside a J-beta primer mix, a sample-barcoded 5' primer served in a second PCR lasting roughly 6 to 12 cycles. TCRdb processed the 5' RACE reads anew with MiXCR; each CDR3 protein has one entry. This sample has hundreds of thousands of distinct CDR3 sequences, with around 24% found just once. This sample also appeared in a second study, on T cells of mothers and their children.

The sequencing input was blood. The source is a boy aged 10-17 years in good health.

The chain joins TRBV6-2 or TRBV6-3 to TRBJ1-1, with D unresolved. The CDR3 has 14 amino acids. CDR1 and CDR2 (germline): MNHEY, SVGEGT. Trimming took 2 bases from V and 1 from J, leaving 8 bases between them. The CDR3 DNA reads TGTGCCAGCAGTTACCTTCTTACGAACACTGAAGCTTTCTTT. The encoded protein is CASSYLLTNTEAFF.

This clonotype was seen a few times. This chain joins TRBV7-2 and TRBJ1-1; D not resolved. Trimming shortened V by 2 bases and J by 0 bases, and 7 bases separated the two germline ends. The CDR3 covers 14 residues. Germline loops: CDR1 SGHTA, CDR2 FQGNSA. CDR3 in amino acids: CASSLPELNTEAFF. For the CDR3, the DNA is TGTGCCAGCAGCTTACCGGAACTGAACACTGAAGCTTTCTTT.

This clonotype has only one observation. A junction boundary mismatches the germline segment, possibly from a read error. This chain links TRBV30 with TRBJ1-3; 8 bases fit TRBD1. This CDR3 spans 14 amino acids. Germline lookup yields CDR1 GTSNPN and CDR2 SVGIG (reference sequence). This CDR3 is CAWSHPDRGSTIYF. CDR3 DNA sequence: TGTGCCTGGTCCCACCCAGACAGGGGAAGCACCATATATTTT.

This clonotype was picked up a small number of times. The chain couples TRBV6-5 to TRBJ2-1; a weak D match, TRBD2 (7 bases). Germline assignment: CDR1 MNHEY and CDR2 SVGAGI. V was clipped by 5 bases and J by 0 bases, with 17 bases between them. The CDR3 extends over 17 amino acids. CDR3 sequence: CASSTDSGGPSYNEQFF. In DNA, the CDR3 is TGTGCCAGCAGTACCGATTCCGGGGGGCCCTCCTACAATGAGCAGTTCTTC.

The rearrangement uses TRBV18 and TRBJ2-1; TRBD2 agrees at 11 bases. The CDR3 sequence is 18 residues long. Trimming took 3 bases from V and 7 from J; bases not matched to a gene: 14. CDR1 is KGHSH, CDR2 LQKENI, per germline. The CDR3 sequence is CASSPRGGTSGGRNEQFF. CDR3 DNA: TGTGCCAGCTCACCGAGGGGGGGAACTAGCGGGGGCCGGAATGAGCAGTTCTTC.

This clonotype was counted at least ten times. This CDR3 is CASSPGENQPQHF. CDR3 nucleotide sequence: TGTGCCAGCTCACCTGGGGAGAATCAGCCCCAGCATTTT. The chain links TRBV18 to TRBJ1-5; D remains ambiguous. V was cut by 3 bases and J by 4 bases, with 7 bases left in between. Per the germline V gene, CDR1 is KGHSH and CDR2 is LQKENI. The length of the CDR3 is 13 residues.

Points on this clonotype: This likely comes from a read error, as the CDR3 has no conserved phenylalanine or tryptophan at its end. The gene calls are TRBV5-1 and TRBJ2-5; D is undetermined. The CDR3 has 15 amino acids. Germline CDR1 is SGHRS and CDR2 is YFSETQ. Trimming left V 4 bases short and J 1 base short, with 14 bases between. The CDR3 here is CASSITDRGQETQYL. The CDR3, as DNA: TGCGCCAGCAGCATTACGGACCGCGGCCAAGAGACCCAGTACCTC.

V usage is TRBV20-1 and J usage is TRBJ2-1, with D unresolved. CDR3 length: 13 residues. The V end was cut by 6 bases, the J end by 5 bases, with 14 bases between. The germline V gene has CDR1 DFQATT and CDR2 SNEGSKA (reference sequence). The CDR3 DNA is TGCAGTGCCTTTTTTGGGGTCCACAATGAGCAGTTCTTC. Translating it yields CSAFFGVHNEQFF.

The genes are TRBV12-3 or TRBV12-4 and TRBJ2-7; tentatively, D is TRBD1 or TRBD2 (5 bases each). There are 14 residues in the CDR3. The V end lost 1 base, the J end lost 4 bases, and 11 bases lay between the germline ends. The CDR3 here is CASSLGPWGYEQYF. The DNA of the CDR3 is TGTGCCAGCAGTTTAGGGCCCTGGGGGTACGAGCAGTACTTC.

This clonotype has more than one count but fewer than ten. This chain links TRBV12-3 or TRBV12-4 with TRBJ2-5, with 11 bases matching TRBD2. The CDR3 length is 19 residues. Losses at the gene ends were 3 bases for V and 4 bases for J; bases not matched to a gene: 16. In DNA form, the CDR3 reads TGTGCCAGCAGTTTTCGTGCCGCGGTAGCGGGGGGGCCCCTAGAGACCCAGTACTTC. Amino acid sequence: CASSFRAAVAGGPLETQYF.

A few counts support this clonotype. Sequence at one end of the junction differs from germline and may be a read error. The chain employs TRBV14 and TRBJ2-3; 7 positions match TRBD1. Germline lookup yields CDR1 SGHDN and CDR2 FVKESK. This CDR3 comprises 18 residues. CDR3 bases: TGTGCCAGCAGCCAAGGGGTATTACAGGGGTACCCCACAGATACGCAGTACTTT. Its translation: CASSQGVLQGYPTDTQYF.

This clonotype showed up many times. This chain uses TRBV15 with TRBJ2-5; TRBD2 matches 9 bases. This CDR3 has 15 amino acids. Germline-derived CDR1 and CDR2 are LNHNV and YYDKDF (reference sequence). J was trimmed by 6 bases and V by 3 bases; bases with no gene match: 8. CDR3 DNA: TGTGCCACCAGCAGGTCTAGCGGGGACCTTCAGACCCAGTACTTC. It translates to CATSRSSGDLQTQYF. Complete variable domain (other parts from reference TRBV15 and TRBJ2-5): DAMVIQNPRYQVTQFGKPVTLSCSQTLNHNVMYWYQQKSSQAPKLLFHYYDKDFNNEADTPDNFQSRRPNTSFCFLDIRSPGLGDTAMYLCATSRSSGDLQTQYFGPGTRLLVL.

This chain uses TRBV29-1 with TRBJ1-2; 7 bases line up with TRBD1. Germline loops: CDR1 SQVTM, CDR2 ANQGSEA. This CDR3 spans 15 amino acids. V was clipped by 1 base and J by 0 bases; unmatched bases: 5. The CDR3 DNA is TGCAGCGTTGAAGCTCCCGGGACAGCTAACTATGGCTACACCTTC. As protein: CSVEAPGTANYGYTF.

At least ten counts were recorded for this clonotype. The chain couples TRBV12-3 or TRBV12-4 to TRBJ2-1, with TRBD1 as a possible D gene (5 bases). The CDR3 length is 13 residues. The V end lost 2 bases, the J end lost 7 bases, and 9 bases lay between the germline ends. CDR3 amino acids: CASSLNRWNEQFF. CDR3 DNA sequence: TGTGCCAGCAGTTTAAACAGGTGGAATGAGCAGTTCTTC.

The chain couples TRBV11-2 to TRBJ1-6; 7 nucleotides match TRBD1. The germline V gene encodes CDR1 SGHAT and CDR2 FQNNGV. The ends lost 1 base at V and 6 bases at J; junction bases unmatched: 9. The CDR3 is 17 amino acids. The CDR3 DNA is TGTGCCAGCAGCTTAGTAGCGGGACAGAATTTTAATTCACCCCTCCACTTT. Translating it yields CASSLVAGQNFNSPLHF.

V usage is TRBV5-1 and J usage is TRBJ2-1; 8 positions match TRBD2. The CDR3 consists of 14 residues. J was trimmed by 8 bases and V by 4 bases; bases with no gene match: 8. Germline CDR1 and CDR2: SGHRS and YFSETQ. CDR3 sequence (DNA): TGCGCCAGCAGCCCGAGCGGGAGATCCGATGAGCAGTTCTTC. It yields the protein CASSPSGRSDEQFF.

The CDR3 DNA sequence: TGTGCCAGCAGCGTAGGTGGCGTCAGCTCCTACGAGCAGTACTTC. Protein sequence: CASSVGGVSSYEQYF. The chain recombines TRBV9 with TRBJ2-7; D not resolved. The CDR3 is 15 residues long. Looked up from germline, CDR1 is SGDLS and CDR2 is YYNGEE. V lost 0 bases and J 0 bases, leaving 10 bases between the germline ends.

This clonotype has a handful of counts. The rearrangement uses TRBV27 and TRBJ2-7, with D unresolved. This CDR3 is 11 amino acids long. Trimming removed 10 bases at V and 0 bases at J, with 7 bases between. In germline, CDR1 is MNHEY, CDR2 SMNVEV (reference sequence). CDR3 DNA sequence: TGTGCCACTGGGTTCTCCTACGAGCAGTACTTC. It specifies CATGFSYEQYF.

This clonotype has ten or more counts. The J gene is TRBJ1-4, the V gene TRBV20-1; D not resolved. The germline V gene encodes CDR1 DFQATT and CDR2 SNEGSKA (reference sequence). The CDR3 totals 15 residues. V was shortened by 6 bases and J by 7 bases, with 21 bases between the two germline ends. Written as DNA, the CDR3 is TGCAGTGCCCTCCCCCCACCCGGGTTCGGTGAAAAACTGTTTTTT. Translated: CSALPPPGFGEKLFF.

The sample holds a few counts of this clonotype. V usage is TRBV12-3 or TRBV12-4 and J usage is TRBJ2-5, with D hard to call. V lost 3 bases, J lost 7 bases, and 6 bases lay in between. CDR3 length equals 11 residues. The CDR3 nucleotides read TGTGCCAGCAGTTTCCGTGGGACCCAGTACTTC. Its translation is CASSFRGTQYF.

This clonotype was counted a few times. This CDR3 is CASSSDRAIGNSPLHF. CDR3 coding DNA: TGTGCCAGCAGTTCTGACAGGGCAATCGGGAATTCACCCCTCCACTTT. The V call is TRBV12-3 or TRBV12-4, the J call TRBJ1-6; 7 bases match TRBD1. V was clipped by 4 bases and J by 7 bases; unmatched bases: 10. The length of the CDR3 is 16 residues.

The chain uses TRBV27 and TRBJ1-2; D may be TRBD1 (6 bases). Between the trimmed V and J ends, which lost 6 bases and 6 bases, there was a span of 17 bases. The length of the CDR3 is 14 residues. Germline V gives CDR1 MNHEY, CDR2 SMNVEV (reference sequence). DNA of the CDR3: TGTGCCAGCAGCCCCTTCGACAGGACAGATGGCTACACCTTC. It specifies CASSPFDRTDGYTF.

In its sample, this clonotype was seen a few times. This sequence joins TRBV7-9 and TRBJ1-2, with 7 bases fitting TRBD1. The CDR3 has 13 amino acids. CDR1 and CDR2 from the germline V gene are SEHNR and FQNEAQ (reference sequence). J gave up 6 bases and V 4 bases, and 5 bases lay outside the gene matches. The CDR3 loop reads CASSWTGGDGYTF. As DNA, the CDR3 is TGTGCCAGCAGCTGGACAGGCGGCGATGGCTACACCTTC.

The chain has TRBV10-3 and TRBJ2-4; weak D call: TRBD1 (5 bases). Looked up from germline, CDR1 is ENHRY and CDR2 is SYGVKD. V was pared by 6 bases and J by 1 base, with 10 bases between. CDR3 length: 14 residues. The CDR3 reads CAIRSPGAKNIQYF. The CDR3 bases are TGTGCCATCAGATCCCCAGGGGCCAAAAACATTCAGTACTTC.

V and J are TRBV13 and TRBJ2-5; D ambiguous. Germline V gives CDR1 PRHDT, CDR2 FYEKMQ (reference sequence). The CDR3 length is 13 residues. V shed 6 bases and J shed 4 bases, with 12 bases lying between them. CDR3 sequence (DNA): TGTGCCAGCAGACGGGTGTTCAGAGAGACCCAGTACTTC. Encoded protein: CASRRVFRETQYF. The full variable domain, its missing parts supplied by reference TRBV13 and TRBJ2-5, is AAGVIQSPRHLIKEKRETATLKCYPIPRHDTVYWYQQGPGQDPQFLISFYEKMQSDKGSIPDRFSAQQFSDYHSELNMSSLELGDSALYFCASRRVFRETQYFGPGTRLLVL.

The chain employs TRBV6-6 and TRBJ2-3, with D perhaps given as TRBD1 or TRBD2 (5 bases each). The CDR3 contains 16 residues. Trimming left V 5 bases short and J 1 base short, with 16 bases between. Germline V gene lookup returns CDR1 MNHNY and CDR2 SVGAGI (reference sequence). DNA for the CDR3: TGTGCCAGCAGTCAAACGGGGCTTAGCGGCACAGATACGCAGTATTTT. Translated, it gives CASSQTGLSGTDTQYF.

V usage is TRBV6-5 and J usage is TRBJ1-6, with D unclear. Per germline, CDR1 MNHEY and CDR2 SVGAGI. The ends were cut back, 7 bases at V and 7 bases at J, with 20 bases in the middle. CDR3 length: 16 residues. CDR3 residues: CASTVNAGGWNSPLHF. The CDR3, as DNA: TGTGCCAGCACCGTAAACGCAGGAGGGTGGAATTCACCCCTCCACTTT.

The sample holds one count of this clonotype. V and J are TRBV7-3 and TRBJ2-1; TRBD1 matches 7 bases. The J call could be wrong; TRBJ2-7 is a better fit for the DNA end. In germline, CDR1 is SGHTA, CDR2 FQGTGA. This CDR3 region has 14 residues. The CDR3, as DNA: TGTGCCAGCAGGGAAGACAGGGATTCTGGCGAGCAGTACTTC. Protein: CASREDRDSGEQYF.

The genes are TRBV21-1 and TRBJ2-5; TRBD2 is the table's D call and was not checked against the DNA. Matching the DNA end better, TRBJ2-1 makes the J call doubtful. TRBV21-1 is annotated as a pseudogene. The CDR3 loop spans 16 amino acids. CDR3 in amino acids: CASVPGLAGVYNEQFF. CDR3 nucleotide sequence: TGTGCCAGCGTTCCGGGACTAGCGGGGGTCTACAATGAGCAGTTCTTC.